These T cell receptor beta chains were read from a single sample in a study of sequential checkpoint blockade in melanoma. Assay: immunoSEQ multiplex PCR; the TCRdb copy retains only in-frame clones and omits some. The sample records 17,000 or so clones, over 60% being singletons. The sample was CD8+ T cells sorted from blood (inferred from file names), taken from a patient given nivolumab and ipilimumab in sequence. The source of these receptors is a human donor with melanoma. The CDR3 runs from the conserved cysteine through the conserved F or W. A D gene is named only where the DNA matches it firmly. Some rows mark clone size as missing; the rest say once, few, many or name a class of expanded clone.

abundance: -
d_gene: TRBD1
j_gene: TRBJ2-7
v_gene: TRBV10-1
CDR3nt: TGCGCCAGCAGTCGGCTCGACAGGGGGCCGGGGGAGCAGTACTTC
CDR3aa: CASSRLDRGPGEQYF

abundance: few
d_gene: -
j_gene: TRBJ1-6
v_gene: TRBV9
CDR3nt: TGTGCCAGCAGCGTGGCTGGGGGCCGGAATAATTCACCCCTCCACTTT
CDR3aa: CASSVAGGRNNSPLHF

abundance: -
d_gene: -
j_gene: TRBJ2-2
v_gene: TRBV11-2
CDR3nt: TGTGCCAGCAGTACTACGGGGGGCGCGGACACCGGGGAGCTGTTTTTT
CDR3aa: CASSTTGGADTGELFF

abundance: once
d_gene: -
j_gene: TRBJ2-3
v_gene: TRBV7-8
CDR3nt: TGTGCCAGCAGCTCGTGGGGCTTGGGAGATACGCAGTATTTT
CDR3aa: CASSSWGLGDTQYF

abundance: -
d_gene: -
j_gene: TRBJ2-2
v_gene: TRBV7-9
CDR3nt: TGTGCCAGCAGCTTACTAACTTACCCCGGGGAGCTGTTTTTT
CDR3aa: CASSLLTYPGELFF

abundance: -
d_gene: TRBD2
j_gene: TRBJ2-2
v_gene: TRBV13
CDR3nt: TGTGCCAGCAGCTTAGGACTAGCGGGTTACACCGGGGAGCTGTTTTTT
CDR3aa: CASSLGLAGYTGELFF

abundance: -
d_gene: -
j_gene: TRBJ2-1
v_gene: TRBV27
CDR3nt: TGTGCCAGCAGATACCTAGGGGGCAATGAGCAGTTCTTC
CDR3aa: CASRYLGGNEQFF

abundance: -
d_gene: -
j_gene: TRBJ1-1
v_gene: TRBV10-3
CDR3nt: TGTGCCATCATGAACGAGGGCACTGAAGCTTTCTTT
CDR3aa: CAIMNEGTEAFF

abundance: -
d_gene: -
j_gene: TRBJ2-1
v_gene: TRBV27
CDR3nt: TGTGCCAGCAGTTCCTCTACAGGGAATGAGCAGTTCTTC
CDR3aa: CASSSSTGNEQFF

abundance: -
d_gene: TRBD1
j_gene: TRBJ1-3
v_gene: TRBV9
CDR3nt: TGTGCCAGCAGCGTATCCGGGACACCAGGGGGCCATAGTAACACCATATATTTT
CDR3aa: CASSVSGTPGGHSNTIYF

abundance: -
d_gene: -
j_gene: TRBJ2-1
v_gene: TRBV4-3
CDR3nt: TGCGCCAGCAGCCCCGAGGGCAGGGAGCAGTTCTTC
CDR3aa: CASSPEGREQFF

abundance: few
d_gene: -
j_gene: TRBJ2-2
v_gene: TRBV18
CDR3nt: TGTGCCAGCTCACCGCAGGGTGGAACCGGGGAGCTGTTTTTT
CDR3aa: CASSPQGGTGELFF

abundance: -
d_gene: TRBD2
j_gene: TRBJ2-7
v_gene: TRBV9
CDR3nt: TGTGCCAGCAGCGTAGCGACTAGCGCCAACTACGAGCAGTACTTC
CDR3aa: CASSVATSANYEQYF

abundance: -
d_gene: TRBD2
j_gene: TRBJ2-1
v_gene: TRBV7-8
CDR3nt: TGTGCCTCACGTCCCACAAGGGTAGCGGGAGTCGAGAATGAGCAGTTCTTC
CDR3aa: CASRPTRVAGVENEQFF

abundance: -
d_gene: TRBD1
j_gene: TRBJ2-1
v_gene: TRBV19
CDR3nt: TGTGCCAGTAGTATGCGACAGGGACGATCTAATGAGCAGTTCTTC
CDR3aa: CASSMRQGRSNEQFF

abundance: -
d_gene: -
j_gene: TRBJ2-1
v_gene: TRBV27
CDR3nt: TGTGCCAGCAGTTTAAACCGGTATGAGCAGTTCTTC
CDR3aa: CASSLNRYEQFF

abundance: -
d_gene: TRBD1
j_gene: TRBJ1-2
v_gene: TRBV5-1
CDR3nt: TGCGCCAGCAGCTGGACAGGGCCATTGGCCCATGGCTACACCTTC
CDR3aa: CASSWTGPLAHGYTF

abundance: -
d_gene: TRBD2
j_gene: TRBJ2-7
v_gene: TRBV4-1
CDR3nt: TGCGCCAGCAGCCAAGCAGGGACTAGCGGGCCCGACGAGCAGTACTTC
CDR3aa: CASSQAGTSGPDEQYF

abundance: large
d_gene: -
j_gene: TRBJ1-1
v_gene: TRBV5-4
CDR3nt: TGTGCCAGCAGCGCCGAATCACAGGGAACGAACACTGAAGCTTTCTTT
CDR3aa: CASSAESQGTNTEAFF

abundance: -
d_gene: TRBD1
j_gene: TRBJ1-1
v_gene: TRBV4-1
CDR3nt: TGCGCCAGCAGCCAAATACAGGGGGTGAACACTGAAGCTTTCTTT
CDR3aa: CASSQIQGVNTEAFF

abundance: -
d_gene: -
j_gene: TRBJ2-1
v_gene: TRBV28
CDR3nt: TGTGCCAGCAGTCCTCGAGGTCGCGCTTTACCCCCCTACAATGAGCAGTTCTTC
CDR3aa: CASSPRGRALPPYNEQFF

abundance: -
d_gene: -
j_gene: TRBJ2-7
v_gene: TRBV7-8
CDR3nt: TGTGCCAGCAGCCCAACAGGGAGTATCCACGAGCAGTACTTC
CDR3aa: CASSPTGSIHEQYF

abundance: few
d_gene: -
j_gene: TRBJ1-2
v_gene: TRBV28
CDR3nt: TGTGCCAGCCGCCTCACTATAGGTTTTGCCTATGGCTACACCTTC
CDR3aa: CASRLTIGFAYGYTF

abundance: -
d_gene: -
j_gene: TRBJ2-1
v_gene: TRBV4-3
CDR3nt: TGCGCCAGCAGCCAAGATTGGGGAGAGCGAACCATTAGGTCCTACAATGAGCAGTTCTTC
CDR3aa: CASSQDWGERTIRSYNEQFF

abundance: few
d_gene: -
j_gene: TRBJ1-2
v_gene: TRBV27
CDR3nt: TGTGCCAGCAGTGAACGTCTATTCCCATACTATGGCTACACCTTC
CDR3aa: CASSERLFPYYGYTF

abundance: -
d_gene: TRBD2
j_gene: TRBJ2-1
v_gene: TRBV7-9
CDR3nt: TGTGCCAGCAGCTTCGGAGGCGGGGGTTCCTACAATGAGCAGTTCTTC
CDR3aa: CASSFGGGGSYNEQFF

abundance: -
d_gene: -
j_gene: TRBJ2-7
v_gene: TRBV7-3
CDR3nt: TGTGCCAGCAGCTTAATGGGGCAGGGGAGAGACGAGCAGTACTTC
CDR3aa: CASSLMGQGRDEQYF

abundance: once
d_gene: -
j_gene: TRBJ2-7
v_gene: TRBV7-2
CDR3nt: TGTGCCAGCAGCTTGGTGCAGGCGGGCTACGAGCAGTACTTC
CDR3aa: CASSLVQAGYEQYF

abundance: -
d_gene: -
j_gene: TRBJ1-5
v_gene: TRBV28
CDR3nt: TGTGCCAGCAGTTCCGACAGTCTTAGTCAGCCCCAGCATTTT
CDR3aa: CASSSDSLSQPQHF

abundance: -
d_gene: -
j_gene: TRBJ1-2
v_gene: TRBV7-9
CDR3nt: TGTGCCAGCAGCTTAGCCGGGGATGGCTACACCTTC
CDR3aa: CASSLAGDGYTF

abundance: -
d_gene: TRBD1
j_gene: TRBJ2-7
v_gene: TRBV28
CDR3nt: TGTGCCAGCAGTGAGGGACAGGGGCTCGTATACGAGCAGTACTTC
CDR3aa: CASSEGQGLVYEQYF

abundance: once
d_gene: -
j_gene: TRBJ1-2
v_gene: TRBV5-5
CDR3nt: TGTGCCAGCAGCCAGGCGACAGGCCCCAACTACACCTTC
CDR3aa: CASSQATGPNYTF

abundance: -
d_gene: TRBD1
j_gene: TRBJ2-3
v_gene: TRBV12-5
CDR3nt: TGTGCTAGTGGTTTTGCGACAGGGGGCGTTGGAGATACGCAGTATTTT
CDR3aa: CASGFATGGVGDTQYF

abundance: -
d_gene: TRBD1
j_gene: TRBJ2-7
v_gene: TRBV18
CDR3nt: TGTGCCAGCTCACCGAGACAGGGTACCCCCTACGAGCAGTACTTC
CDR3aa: CASSPRQGTPYEQYF

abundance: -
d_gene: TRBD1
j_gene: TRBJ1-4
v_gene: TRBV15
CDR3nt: TGTGCCACCAGCAGAGATAGGGACAGGGGGTGGGAAAAACTGTTTTTT
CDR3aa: CATSRDRDRGWEKLFF

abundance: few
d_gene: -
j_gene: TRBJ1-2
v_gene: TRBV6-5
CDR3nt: TGTGCCAGCAGTCCACAGGCTTTGGGCTATGGCTACACCTTC
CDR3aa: CASSPQALGYGYTF

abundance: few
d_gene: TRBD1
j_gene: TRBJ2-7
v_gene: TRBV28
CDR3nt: TGTGCCAGCAGTTCTCTACAAATGGGCAGGGGGACAACCTACGAGCAGTACTTC
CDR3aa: CASSSLQMGRGTTYEQYF

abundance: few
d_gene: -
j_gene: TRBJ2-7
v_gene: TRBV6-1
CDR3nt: TGTGCCAGCAGTGGGCAGGAAAGCTCCTACGAGCAGTACTTC
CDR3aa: CASSGQESSYEQYF

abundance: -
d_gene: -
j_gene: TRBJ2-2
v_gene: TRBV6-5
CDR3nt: TGTGCCAGCGGACGACAGAGCTACACCGGGGAGCTGTTTTTT
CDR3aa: CASGRQSYTGELFF

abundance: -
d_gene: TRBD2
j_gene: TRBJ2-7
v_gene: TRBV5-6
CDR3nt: TGTGCCAGCAACTCGGGAGGGGCCTCCTACGAGCAGTACTTC
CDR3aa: CASNSGGASYEQYF

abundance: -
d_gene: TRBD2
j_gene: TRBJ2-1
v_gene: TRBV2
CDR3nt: TGTGCCAGCAGTGAAGCAAGCGGGACTAGCGGGAGTTGGAATGAGCAGTTCTTC
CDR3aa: CASSEASGTSGSWNEQFF

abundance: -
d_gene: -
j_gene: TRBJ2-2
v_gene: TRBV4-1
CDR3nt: TGCGCCAGCAGCGCCGACAGGACCACCGGGGAGCTGTTTTTT
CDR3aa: CASSADRTTGELFF

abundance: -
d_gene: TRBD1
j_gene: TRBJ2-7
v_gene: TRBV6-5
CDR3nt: TGTGCCAGCAGCCCCTCCGGACAGGGATCCTACGAGCAGTACTTC
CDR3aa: CASSPSGQGSYEQYF

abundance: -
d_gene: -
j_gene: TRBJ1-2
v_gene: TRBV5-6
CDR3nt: TGTGCCAGCAGCTTAGGTCGGACATACGCTAACTATGGCTACACCTTC
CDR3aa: CASSLGRTYANYGYTF

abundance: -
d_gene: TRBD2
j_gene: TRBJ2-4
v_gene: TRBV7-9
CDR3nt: TGTGCCAGCAGCTTCGGCGCGGGGGGAAAAAACATTCAGTACTTC
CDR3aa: CASSFGAGGKNIQYF

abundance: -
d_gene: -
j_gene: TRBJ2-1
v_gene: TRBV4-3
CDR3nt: TGCGCCAGCAGCCAGGCCGGGACTGCCTCCTACAATGAGCAGTTCTTC
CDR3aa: CASSQAGTASYNEQFF

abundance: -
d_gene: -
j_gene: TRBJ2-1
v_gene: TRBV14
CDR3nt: TGTGCCAGCAGCCAAAACACCCTCAGGAAGCAGTTCTTC
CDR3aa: CASSQNTLRKQFF